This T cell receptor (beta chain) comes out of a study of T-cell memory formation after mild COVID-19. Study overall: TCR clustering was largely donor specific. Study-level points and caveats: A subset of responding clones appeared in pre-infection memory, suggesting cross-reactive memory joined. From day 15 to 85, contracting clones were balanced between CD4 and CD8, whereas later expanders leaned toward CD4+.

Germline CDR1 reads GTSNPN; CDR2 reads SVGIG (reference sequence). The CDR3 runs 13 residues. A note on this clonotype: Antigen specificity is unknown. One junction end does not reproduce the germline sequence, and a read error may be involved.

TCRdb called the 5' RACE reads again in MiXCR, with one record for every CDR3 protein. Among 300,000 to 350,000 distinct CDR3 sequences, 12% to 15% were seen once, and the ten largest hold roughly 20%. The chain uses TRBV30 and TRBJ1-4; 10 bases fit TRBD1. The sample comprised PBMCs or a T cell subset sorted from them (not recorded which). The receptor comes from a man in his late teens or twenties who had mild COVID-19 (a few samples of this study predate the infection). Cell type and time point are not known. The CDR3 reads CAWAGQGNEKLFF. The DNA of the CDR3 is TGTGCCTGGGCGGGACAGGGGAATGAGAAACTGTTTTTT.